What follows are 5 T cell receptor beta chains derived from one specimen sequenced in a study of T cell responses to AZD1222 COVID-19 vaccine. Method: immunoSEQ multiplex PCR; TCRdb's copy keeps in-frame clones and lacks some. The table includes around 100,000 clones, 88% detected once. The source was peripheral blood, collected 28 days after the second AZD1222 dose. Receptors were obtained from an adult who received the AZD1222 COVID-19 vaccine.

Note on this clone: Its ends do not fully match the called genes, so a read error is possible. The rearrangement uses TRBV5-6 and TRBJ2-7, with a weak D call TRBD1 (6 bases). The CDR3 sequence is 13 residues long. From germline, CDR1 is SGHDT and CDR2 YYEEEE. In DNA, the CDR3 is TGTGCCAGCAGCAGCTCCGGGACACTAAAGCGTTGCTTC. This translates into CASSSSGTLKRCF.

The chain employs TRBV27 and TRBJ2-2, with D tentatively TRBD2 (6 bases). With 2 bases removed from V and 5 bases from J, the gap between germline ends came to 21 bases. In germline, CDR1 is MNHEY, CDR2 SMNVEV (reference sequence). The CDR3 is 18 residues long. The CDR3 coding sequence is TGTGCCAGCAGTTTAAGACTTTCGGGACTCCGGCAGACCGGGGAGCTGTTTTTT. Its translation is CASSLRLSGLRQTGELFF.

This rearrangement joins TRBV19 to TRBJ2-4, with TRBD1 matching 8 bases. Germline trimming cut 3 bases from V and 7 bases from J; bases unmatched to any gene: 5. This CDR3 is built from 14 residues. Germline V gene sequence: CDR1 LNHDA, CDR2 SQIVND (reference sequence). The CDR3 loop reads CASSIGTGGNIQYF. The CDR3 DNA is TGTGCCAGTAGTATTGGCACAGGGGGGAACATTCAGTACTTC.

DNA for the CDR3: TGTGCCATCAGTGAGTCAACGGGAAACGAGCAGTACTTC. Protein product: CAISESTGNEQYF. The chain joins TRBV10-3 to TRBJ2-7; tentative D call: TRBD2 (5 bases). Germline-derived CDR1 and CDR2 are ENHRY and SYGVKD. The germline V and J ends were trimmed by 0 bases and 5 bases, with 8 bases remaining between them. The CDR3 is 13 residues long.

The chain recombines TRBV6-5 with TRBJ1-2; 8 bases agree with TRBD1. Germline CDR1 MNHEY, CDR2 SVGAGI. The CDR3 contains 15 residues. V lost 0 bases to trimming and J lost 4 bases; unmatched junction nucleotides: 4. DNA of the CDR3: TGTGCCAGCAGTTACTCAAAGACAGGGGTCTATGGCTACACCTTC. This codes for CASSYSKTGVYGYTF.